This T cell receptor beta chain was recovered during a study of blood T cell repertoires in COVID-19 (dated by TCRdb to the early 2020s). About the investigation overall: Samples from collaborators originated in the United States, Italy and Spain and spanned both the acute and convalescent phases of COVID-19. The material from the prospective study consisted of cDNA or gDNA derived from T cells, B-cell-depleted T cells, or PBMCs. Subjects who had been exposed to COVID-19, were actively infected with it, or had recovered from it provided the deeply sampled blood TCRbeta repertoires that made up the dataset. Where available, HLA class I and class II types were taken from metadata supplied by the sample provider and were not determined by assay-based typing. A de-identified subject ID, COVID-19 status, age in years and sex were almost always included in the sample metadata. Samples came from the ongoing ImmuneRACE study (first 160 participants) plus 1,254 subjects from 6 global collaborators. The repertoires were made available in a free public database intended to serve as a resource for research on the immune response to SARS-CoV-2.

TCRbeta CDR3 regions were amplified from genomic DNA by means of the immunoSEQ Assay, a bias-controlled multiplex PCR. In the paper's pipeline: The number of nucleated cells in each sample was estimated by amplification of reference gene primers within the assay. To quantify the absolute abundance of each unique TCRbeta CDR3 rearrangement, sequence reads were collapsed and filtered. Productive Simpson clonality was computed per sample as the square root of Simpson's diversity index over productive rearrangements. The table comes from immuneACCESS by way of TCRdb, which keeps in-frame sequences with V and J called. Part of the clones is missing from these tables; in studies checked, under half for an unresolved V gene and the rest for unknown reasons. D and trimming come from the DNA, and the V and J calls and clone size come from that table. The sample table lists more than 350,000 clones, 80% to 90% of them with a count of one. About 3% of the sample lies in the top ten.

Unmatched junction bases come to 4, with V trimmed by 3 bases and J by 5 bases. The germline V gene supplies CDR1 KGHSH and CDR2 LQKENI. Including cysteine and phenylalanine, the CDR3 has 15 amino acids. The read is trimmed to its CDR3 DNA, 45 bases read in frame from base 1. The investigation overall reported the following: The amount of clinical and demographic metadata varied by source and participant and was provided uncurated.

At one collaborating source in Seattle, patients were enrolled during active infection and were followed longitudinally through the course of disease. Whole blood was collected in K2EDTA tubes by collaborating institutions according to the institutions' own protocols. Collaborator samples were shipped for TCRbeta analysis as frozen whole blood, isolated PBMCs, or DNA extracted from either sample type. This clone was recorded once. Its antigen is currently not known. No per-base quality is available; no much larger clone lies one base away. The TCR originated in a woman younger than 45 with COVID-19, enrolled during active disease. Input material: peripheral blood. The rearranged chain carries TRBV18 and TRBJ2-3, with TRBD2 identical over 11 junction bases. Here is the DNA: TGTGCCAGCTCACCTGAAGGGACTAGCGGAGATACGCAGTATTTT. This gives the protein CASSPEGTSGDTQYF.